This T cell receptor beta chain was retrieved from a study of regulatory T cells in long-lasting Graves disease. Overall study results and limits: Newly diagnosed Graves' patients exceeded persistent ones in TCR diversity.

The table lists this clonotype with many counts. Its antigen is currently unknown. The CDR3 length is 13 residues. CDR1 is MNHEY, CDR2 SVGAGI, per germline. V was pared by 2 bases and J by 3 bases, with 7 bases between. To make TCR beta libraries, researchers used iRepertoire HTBI primers and Arm-PCR of CDR3 regions. TCRdb called the multiplex PCR reads again in MiXCR, with one record for every CDR3 protein. The sample contains 400,000 to 500,000 distinct CDR3 sequences, 13% to 15% of which appear only once. Time point given: newly diagnosed GD, antithyroid drugs for less than 3 months. Scientists built the TCR library using RNA that was extracted from PBMCs. Patients were from an endocrinology department in Xi'an, China. These same data were also listed under a study on T cells in Graves' hyperthyroidism and ophthalmopathy. Per that study: Newly diagnosed hyperthyroidism patients aged 18 to 65 years had disease lasting under 2 months.

The clonotype originates from a woman aged 45-60 years with Graves disease. The genes are TRBV6-5 and TRBJ1-1, with D unclear. Specimen: peripheral blood mononuclear cells (PBMCs), collected at new diagnosis, from a patient treated with antithyroid drugs. This chain's CDR3 is CASSYQRDTEAFF. In DNA form, the CDR3 reads TGTGCCAGCAGTTACCAGAGAGACACTGAAGCTTTCTTT.